The clone carrying this T cell receptor beta chain was seen a single time. Its matching antigen is unknown. Looked up from germline, CDR1 is GTSNPN and CDR2 is SVGIG (reference sequence). V lost 3 bases and J lost 4; bases outside the gene matches: 14. The CDR3 sequence is 16 residues long. This sample was included in a study of cytomegalovirus exposure and HLA in healthy donors. Broader study findings: It emerged from a later analysis that several of the most significant clusters appeared to be linked to common viral pathogens.

Primers for the PCR totalled 60 Vbeta and 13 Jbeta. The method was immunoSEQ multiplex PCR; TCRdb's version includes in-frame clones alone and lacks a portion of them. This table holds more than 100,000 clones, 15% to 19% found once. The clonotype comes from a woman aged 18-29 years in good health and CMV-seronegative. The V and J genes are TRBV30 and TRBJ2-5; 7 positions agree with TRBD2. The material sequenced was PBMCs. The CDR3 protein is CAWRDIREGRGETQYF. CDR3 DNA sequence: TGTGCCTGGAGGGATATCAGGGAGGGGAGAGGAGAGACCCAGTACTTC.